This TCR beta chain was recovered during a study of shared clonotypes between healthy human individuals. Findings and limits, study-wide: Compared with clonotypes that all four donors shared, non-shared clonotypes had lower generation probabilities.

As for this clone: The target antigen is unknown.

Profiled with immunoSEQ multiplex PCR; TCRdb holds only in-frame clones, not every one. The data show about 2.3 million clones, with just over 90% seen just once and under 0.45% held by the top ten. Participating donors were healthy, HIV-negative adults free of recent acute infections or vaccinations. The germline gives CDR1 SQVTM, CDR2 ANQGSEA. V was cut by 4 bases and J by 6 bases, with 18 bases left in between. This CDR3 is built from 14 residues. Specimen: naive CD4+ T cells from PBMCs. The subset was: CD45RA+ positively selected. The genes are TRBV29-1 and TRBJ1-2; D may be TRBD1 (6 bases). The TCR originated in a man aged 18-30 years in good health. Some clones in this sample may be carry-over from other donors' samples. The CDR3 protein is CSVGGPTGIHGYTF. The CDR3 bases are TGCAGCGTTGGGGGACCTACAGGGATACATGGCTACACCTTC.